The 19 T cell receptor beta chains below come from one sample, sequenced in a study of OX40 agonist ivuxolimab in advanced cancers. TCRdb keeps only in-frame clones here, not all; method: immunoSEQ multiplex PCR. This sample yields approximately 44,000 clones, of which about 89% are seen a single time; about 13% belongs to the top ten. The material sequenced was CD4+ or CD8+ T cells sorted from blood, taken in a trial of the OX40 agonist ivuxolimab. The receptors were gathered from an adult with an advanced solid tumor such as melanoma, head and neck, liver or kidney cancer.

This clone has only a few counts. The chain is built from TRBV5-4 and TRBJ2-7; the D gene is possibly TRBD2 (7 bases). Trimming pared 4 bases from V and 4 bases from J, leaving 15 bases between. The CDR3 runs to 14 residues. Looked up from germline, CDR1 is SGHNT and CDR2 is YYREEE (reference sequence). This chain's CDR3 is CASSEWGGYYEQYF. CDR3 nucleotide sequence: TGTGCCAGCAGCGAGTGGGGGGGCTATTACGAGCAGTACTTC.

This rearrangement joins TRBV13 to TRBJ2-5, with D perhaps TRBD1 (8 bases). V dropped 5 bases and J dropped 3 bases, with 19 bases sitting between them. Germline-derived CDR1 and CDR2 are PRHDT and FYEKMQ (reference sequence). This CDR3 is built from 16 residues. The CDR3 sequence: CASSTRTGRVEETQYF. CDR3 nucleotides: TGTGCCAGCAGCACCCGGACAGGGAGGGTTGAAGAGACCCAGTACTTC.

The CDR3, as DNA: TGTGCCAGCAGCTCGGGACAGGGCAGTCAGCCCCAGCATTTT. Protein sequence: CASSSGQGSQPQHF. The V call is TRBV6-6, the J call TRBJ1-5, with TRBD1 identical over 9 bases. The CDR3 is 14 residues long. The germline CDR1 and CDR2 sequences are MNHNY and SVGAGI (reference sequence). The J segment lost 6 bases and the V segment lost 6 bases, leaving 6 bases of the junction unmatched.

This clone was observed once. The V gene is TRBV2, the J gene TRBJ2-7; 10 bases align to TRBD1. The germline gives CDR1 SNHLY, CDR2 FYNNEI. V shed 2 bases, J shed 5 bases, and the junction held 6 bases outside the gene matches. This CDR3 spans 15 amino acids. The CDR3 sequence: CASSETGQGVNEQYF. As DNA, the CDR3 is TGTGCCAGCAGTGAAACCGGACAGGGGGTTAACGAGCAGTACTTC.

J is TRBJ2-5 and V is TRBV9, with D perhaps matching TRBD2 (5 bases). Germline V gene data show CDR1 as SGDLS and CDR2 as YYNGEE. V was cut by 0 bases and J by 9 bases, with 15 bases left in between. CDR3 length: 14 residues. This CDR3 is CASSVEGVGEAQYF. As DNA, the CDR3 is TGTGCCAGCAGCGTAGAGGGCGTCGGGGAAGCCCAGTACTTC.

The V gene is TRBV6-5, the J gene TRBJ2-7; the D gene is possibly TRBD2 (6 bases). V dropped 0 bases and J dropped 6 bases, with 18 bases sitting between them. The CDR3 covers 16 residues. The V gene's germline CDR1 is MNHEY and CDR2 SVGAGI. CDR3 nucleotide sequence: TGTGCCAGCAGTTACTCGGGACTGACCCTTCGGTCCGAGCAGTACTTC. It is translated as CASSYSGLTLRSEQYF.

This chain uses TRBV28 with TRBJ1-5; D unclear. Germline loops: CDR1 MDHEN, CDR2 SYDVKM. The CDR3 spans 10 residues. Trimming cost V 5 bases and J 9 bases, with 5 bases left between them. The CDR3 loop reads CASSLGPQHF. The CDR3 DNA reads TGTGCCAGCAGTCTCGGGCCCCAGCATTTT.

This chain joins TRBV2 and TRBJ2-1, with 8 positions matching TRBD2. Germline CDR1 and CDR2: SNHLY and FYNNEI. The CDR3 has 18 amino acids. Trimming removed 6 bases from V and 8 bases from J; junction bases left unmatched: 21. CDR3 sequence reads: CASSGTSGGAERWDEQFF. CDR3 bases: TGTGCCAGCAGCGGGACTAGTGGGGGGGCCGAGAGGTGGGATGAGCAGTTCTTC.

V gene TRBV7-7 combines with J gene TRBJ2-7; D is ambiguous. This CDR3 contains 13 residues. CDR1 SSHAT and CDR2 FNYEAQ come from the germline V gene (reference sequence). V was trimmed by 3 bases and J by 1 base, leaving 7 bases between them. The CDR3 nucleotides are TGTGCCAGCAGCTTCGCAGAATCCTACGAGCAGTACTTC. It yields the protein CASSFAESYEQYF.

The V gene is TRBV19, the J gene TRBJ2-1; TRBD1 might be the D (5 bases). In germline, CDR1 is LNHDA, CDR2 SQIVND (reference sequence). The CDR3 sequence is 14 residues long. Trimming stripped 2 bases from V and 4 bases from J, with 9 bases between. The CDR3 region has the DNA TGTGCCAGTAGTATAAGCAGGGAATACAATGAGCAGTTCTTC. It specifies CASSISREYNEQFF.

The table lists this clone with a few counts. J is TRBJ2-2 and V is TRBV19, with D possibly TRBD1 on 6 matching bases. Looked up from germline, CDR1 is LNHDA and CDR2 is SQIVND (reference sequence). The CDR3 consists of 13 residues. Trimming pared 7 bases from V and 5 bases from J, leaving 11 bases between. CDR3 DNA: TGTGCCAGTACAAGGGACATTACCGGGGAGCTGTTTTTT. It specifies CASTRDITGELFF.

This clone was seen a few times. V and J are TRBV19 and TRBJ2-6, with 8 bases identical to TRBD2. V gave up 8 bases and J gave up 0 bases; unmatched junction bases: 18. CDR1 is LNHDA, CDR2 SQIVND, per germline (reference sequence). The CDR3 spans 20 residues. Written as DNA, the CDR3 is TGTGCCAGTTACTCCGGGACTAGTGGGGGGGACGACTCTGGGGCCAACGTCCTGACTTTC. Amino acid sequence: CASYSGTSGGDDSGANVLTF.

The chain has TRBV2 and TRBJ2-4, with 7 bases that match TRBD2. V lost 6 bases, J lost 0 bases, and 5 bases stayed unmatched. The CDR3 is 15 amino acids. The germline gives CDR1 SNHLY, CDR2 FYNNEI. CDR3 in DNA: TGTGCCAGCAGGGCCTGGGGGGGAGCCAAAAACATTCAGTACTTC. Its protein product is CASRAWGGAKNIQYF.

V gene TRBV4-3 combines with J gene TRBJ2-7, with 10 bases identical to TRBD1. There are 16 residues in the CDR3. With V trimmed by 3 bases and J by 3 bases, 8 bases remained unmatched. CDR1 is LGHNA, CDR2 YSLEER, per germline. In nucleotides, the CDR3 is TGCGCCAGCAGCCAGACAGGGGGCGGGTATGGCTACGAGCAGTACTTC. This codes for CASSQTGGGYGYEQYF.

V gene TRBV27 combines with J gene TRBJ2-1, with 7 nucleotides matching TRBD2. Germline loops: CDR1 MNHEY, CDR2 SMNVEV (reference sequence). The CDR3 has 18 residues. V lost 5 bases and J lost 0; bases outside the gene matches: 13. The CDR3 DNA is TGTGCCAGCAGTCCCCGCCGACTAGCCAGGAGCTCCTACAATGAGCAGTTCTTC. Its translation is CASSPRRLARSSYNEQFF.

V and J are TRBV27 and TRBJ1-4; 7 nucleotides agree with TRBD1. The CDR3 has 13 amino acids. V lost 3 bases and J lost 10; bases outside the gene matches: 5. Germline CDR1 MNHEY, CDR2 SMNVEV (reference sequence). The CDR3 loop reads CASSFVQGGKLFF. In DNA, the CDR3 is TGTGCCAGCAGTTTTGTGCAGGGGGGAAAACTGTTTTTT.

The V gene is TRBV28, the J gene TRBJ2-3, with D unclear. CDR3 length: 15 amino acids. Germline CDR1 and CDR2: MDHEN and SYDVKM. V was cut by 6 bases and J by 2 bases, with 15 bases left in between. The CDR3 is CASRGRSAATDTQYF. CDR3 nucleotides: TGTGCCAGCAGGGGCCGTTCCGCGGCCACAGATACGCAGTATTTT.

This rearrangement joins TRBV28 to TRBJ1-2; tentative D call: TRBD1 (5 bases). Trimming removed 6 bases from V and 3 bases from J, with 11 bases in between. Germline V gene lookup returns CDR1 MDHEN and CDR2 SYDVKM. The CDR3 covers 13 residues. CDR3 region: CASRATAHYGYTF. The CDR3 DNA reads TGTGCCAGCAGGGCGACAGCCCACTATGGCTACACCTTC.

V is TRBV5-6 and J is TRBJ1-1; D gene unclear. Between the trimmed V and J ends, which lost 0 bases and 5 bases, there was a span of 17 bases. Per the germline V gene, CDR1 is SGHDT and CDR2 is YYEEEE. The CDR3 length is 16 residues. The CDR3 is CASSLARRALGTEAFF. In DNA form, the CDR3 reads TGTGCCAGCAGCTTGGCCCGGCGGGCTTTAGGGACTGAAGCTTTCTTT.